Presented here are 22 T cell receptor beta chains from one specimen sequenced in a study of graft-versus-host responses after intestinal transplantation. Processing of graft tissue released intraepithelial and lamina propria lymphocytes. Using immunoSEQ multiplex PCR, the repertoire was profiled, and TCRdb retains in-frame clones only, with some absent. The table includes 2,500 to 3,500 clones, 74% detected once. Sequences were derived from ileum tissue, sampled approximately 5 and 7 days after intestinal transplantation. The receptor set was obtained from a human patient who received an intestinal transplant, so some T cells may come from the graft donor.

This sequence joins TRBV11-2 and TRBJ2-7, with D tentatively TRBD2 (5 bases). Trimming removed 7 bases at V and 3 bases at J, with 10 bases between. Germline lookup yields CDR1 SGHAT and CDR2 FQNNGV. CDR3 length equals 12 residues. The CDR3 reads CASIGGGYEQYF. The CDR3 DNA reads as TGTGCCAGCATAGGTGGAGGCTACGAGCAGTACTTC.

This clone qualifies as large. The CDR3 DNA sequence: TGTGCCAGTAGTATAACTCCTACTAGCACAGATACGCAGTATTTT. Translating it yields CASSITPTSTDTQYF. The gene calls are TRBV19 and TRBJ2-3; no reliable D call. The CDR3 is 15 amino acids. Trimming pared 2 bases from V and 0 bases from J, leaving 9 bases between. The germline V gene has CDR1 LNHDA and CDR2 SQIVND (reference sequence).

The gene calls are TRBV2 and TRBJ2-5; possible D gene TRBD1, 6 bases. Germline V CDR1 and CDR2: SNHLY, FYNNEI. CDR3 length equals 12 residues. Between the trimmed V and J ends, which lost 2 bases and 5 bases, there was a span of 6 bases. The DNA of the CDR3 is TGTGCCAGCAGTGAACAGGGGGAGACCCAGTACTTC. This gives the protein CASSEQGETQYF.

The V gene is TRBV4-2, the J gene TRBJ2-1; the D gene could be TRBD1 or TRBD2 (6 bases each). The length of the CDR3 is 16 residues. Trimming removed 3 bases at V and 1 base at J, with 13 bases between. Germline V lookup: CDR1 LGHNA, CDR2 YNFKEQ. CDR3 coding DNA: TGTGCCAGCAGCCAGACCGGGGGCAGGTCCTACAATGAGCAGTTCTTC. It codes for CASSQTGGRSYNEQFF.

CDR3 protein: CASSDRQGATNEKLFF. In nucleotides, the CDR3 is TGTGCCAGCAGTGATCGACAGGGGGCAACTAATGAAAAACTGTTTTTT. V is TRBV25-1 and J is TRBJ1-4; 9 bases are shared with TRBD1. CDR3 length: 16 residues. Losses at the gene ends were 3 bases for V and 0 bases for J; bases not matched to a gene: 2. Germline-derived CDR1 and CDR2 are MGHDK and SYGVNS.

V usage is TRBV4-1 and J usage is TRBJ1-5, with TRBD1 matching over 8 bases. The germline CDR1 and CDR2 sequences are MGHRA and YSYEKL. V lost 2 bases to trimming and J lost 0 bases; unmatched junction nucleotides: 6. The CDR3 runs 17 residues. The CDR3 protein is CASSQPSDRVSNQPQHF. The CDR3 DNA reads TGCGCCAGCAGCCAACCATCGGACAGGGTTAGCAATCAGCCCCAGCATTTT.

V gene TRBV18 combines with J gene TRBJ1-2, with 7 positions matching TRBD1. CDR3 length: 15 amino acids. Germline CDR1 and CDR2: KGHSH and LQKENI. The V segment lost 2 bases and the J segment 3 bases; nucleotides outside the gene matches: 6. The CDR3 DNA sequence: TGTGCCAGCTCACCAGTAAGCGGACAGGACTATGGCTACACCTTC. Its protein is CASSPVSGQDYGYTF.

The J gene is TRBJ2-1, the V gene TRBV19; 13 bases line up with TRBD2. Losses at the gene ends were 4 bases for V and 0 bases for J; bases not matched to a gene: 0. Germline V lookup: CDR1 LNHDA, CDR2 SQIVND (reference sequence). The CDR3 contains 16 residues. CDR3 amino acids: CASSRTSGSSYNEQFF. The DNA of the CDR3 is TGTGCCAGTAGTAGGACTAGCGGGAGCTCCTACAATGAGCAGTTCTTC.

The V and J genes are TRBV7-2 and TRBJ2-7; no reliable D call. Germline loops: CDR1 SGHTA, CDR2 FQGNSA. This CDR3 region has 15 residues. Trimming pared 1 base from V and 2 bases from J, leaving 12 bases between. CDR3 sequence: CASSLDWTRAYEQYF. The CDR3, as DNA: TGTGCCAGCAGCTTAGACTGGACGCGAGCCTACGAGCAGTACTTC.

V gene TRBV25-1 combines with J gene TRBJ2-5; D possibly corresponds to TRBD1 (6 bases). V was clipped by 3 bases and J by 4 bases, with 9 bases between them. Germline V gives CDR1 MGHDK, CDR2 SYGVNS. The CDR3 covers 13 residues. DNA for the CDR3: TGTGCCAGCAGTGATCAGACAGGAGAGACCCAGTACTTC. This encodes CASSDQTGETQYF.

This clone was counted a single time. The DNA for the CDR3 is TGTGCCAGCTCACCACTAGCGGGAGCCTACAATGAGCAGTTCTTC. Translation: CASSPLAGAYNEQFF. V is TRBV18 and J is TRBJ2-1; TRBD2 matches 9 bases. CDR3 length: 15 amino acids. The germline gives CDR1 KGHSH, CDR2 LQKENI. Trimming removed 1 base from V and 2 bases from J; junction bases left unmatched: 0.

The chain combines TRBV18 with TRBJ1-1, with D unresolved. From germline, CDR1 is KGHSH and CDR2 LQKENI. With 1 base removed from V and 4 bases from J, the gap between germline ends came to 4 bases. This CDR3 contains 12 residues. Written as DNA, the CDR3 is TGTGCCAGCTCACCACAGGGCACTGAAGCTTTCTTT. Its translation is CASSPQGTEAFF.

This clone was observed a few times. The J gene is TRBJ2-2, the V gene TRBV4-1; no clear D gene. With 4 bases removed from V and 3 bases from J, the gap between germline ends came to 12 bases. Germline V gene lookup returns CDR1 MGHRA and CDR2 YSYEKL. There are 15 residues in the CDR3. The CDR3 DNA reads as TGCGCCAGCAGCCCGGTATACCATTACACCGGGGAGCTGTTTTTT. This gives the protein CASSPVYHYTGELFF.

V usage is TRBV30 and J usage is TRBJ1-2; 8 nucleotides line up with TRBD1. CDR1 and CDR2 from the germline V gene are GTSNPN and SVGIG (reference sequence). This CDR3 has 13 amino acids. V lost 5 bases to trimming and J lost 2 bases; unmatched junction nucleotides: 4. Here the CDR3 DNA reads TGTGCCTGGGACAGGGGCTTCAACTATGGCTACACCTTC. Residues: CAWDRGFNYGYTF.

V gene TRBV27 combines with J gene TRBJ2-2, with D unclear. Trimming took off 4 bases at V and 2 bases at J, with 2 bases between the two ends. The V gene's germline CDR1 is MNHEY and CDR2 SMNVEV (reference sequence). This CDR3 has 12 residues. CDR3 protein: CASSYNTGELFF. The CDR3 nucleotides read TGTGCCAGCAGTTACAACACCGGGGAGCTGTTTTTT.

The sample holds one count of this clone. V is TRBV7-6 and J is TRBJ2-1; D might be TRBD1 (5 bases). The CDR3 is 16 residues long. Germline CDR1 and CDR2: SGHVS and FNYEAQ. Trimming removed 2 bases at V and 0 bases at J, with 11 bases between. The CDR3 bases are TGTGCCAGCAGCTTATCATGGGGCAGCTCCTACAATGAGCAGTTCTTC. Protein: CASSLSWGSSYNEQFF.

This chain joins TRBV19 and TRBJ1-2; TRBD1 agrees at 9 bases. The CDR3 runs 12 residues. The V gene end was trimmed by 6 bases and the J gene end by 4 bases; junction bases not matched to a gene: 0. The germline V gene has CDR1 LNHDA and CDR2 SQIVND (reference sequence). The CDR3 DNA reads as TGTGCCAGTAGGACAGGGGGCTATGGCTACACCTTC. This sequence encodes CASRTGGYGYTF.

This chain links TRBV6-5 with TRBJ2-7; the D gene could be TRBD1 or TRBD2 (5 bases each). This CDR3 comprises 14 residues. Trimming stripped 4 bases from V and 0 bases from J, with 10 bases between. The germline CDR1 and CDR2 sequences are MNHEY and SVGAGI. CDR3 bases: TGTGCCAGCAGTTCCCCAGGGAGCTCCTACGAGCAGTACTTC. Amino acids: CASSSPGSSYEQYF.

This clone was seen a handful of times. This chain connects TRBV11-3 to TRBJ2-1; D unresolved. With 6 bases removed from V and 3 bases from J, the gap between germline ends came to 6 bases. In germline, CDR1 is SGHNT, CDR2 YENEEA. The CDR3 has 12 residues. The chain's CDR3 is CASRYHYNEQFF. In nucleotides, the CDR3 is TGTGCCAGCAGGTATCACTACAATGAGCAGTTCTTC.

The sample holds a few counts of this clone. The chain has TRBV7-6 and TRBJ1-1; D ambiguous. Trimming took off 2 bases at V and 1 base at J, with 5 bases between the two ends. CDR3 size: 13 residues. CDR1 and CDR2 from the germline V gene are SGHVS and FNYEAQ. The CDR3 here is CASSLTRNTEAFF. CDR3 sequence (DNA): TGTGCCAGCAGCTTAACGAGGAACACTGAAGCTTTCTTT.

This clone was detected only once. This chain uses TRBV11-2 with TRBJ2-7, with a weak D call TRBD2 (5 bases). The CDR3 sequence is 13 residues long. With 6 bases removed from V and 7 bases from J, the gap between germline ends came to 16 bases. Per the germline V gene, CDR1 is SGHAT and CDR2 is FQNNGV. The CDR3, as DNA: TGTGCCAGCAGACCGGGGTCCTATTTAGAGCAGTACTTC. This encodes CASRPGSYLEQYF.

This clone was observed a handful of times. The rearrangement links TRBV11-2 to TRBJ2-7; 12 bases match TRBD2. Losses at the gene ends were 5 bases for V and 4 bases for J; bases not matched to a gene: 9. The CDR3 has 16 residues. Per germline, CDR1 SGHAT and CDR2 FQNNGV. This CDR3 reads CASSLGSSGRVYEQYF. The CDR3 DNA follows: TGTGCCAGCAGCCTCGGATCTAGCGGGAGGGTTTACGAGCAGTACTTC.